The 26 T cell receptor beta chains presented below share a single source sample, sequenced in a study of OX40 agonist ivuxolimab in advanced cancers. Clones were sequenced by immunoSEQ multiplex PCR, and TCRdb holds only the in-frame ones, with some missing. Here the sample spans roughly 30,000 clones, 75% to 90% being singletons. The material was CD4+ or CD8+ T cells sorted from blood, obtained in a trial of the OX40 agonist ivuxolimab. The source is an adult with an advanced solid tumor such as melanoma, head and neck, liver or kidney cancer.

The chain has TRBV27 and TRBJ1-1, with D possibly being TRBD1 (5 bases). The CDR3 is 13 residues long. In germline, CDR1 is MNHEY, CDR2 SMNVEV (reference sequence). V lost 7 bases to trimming and J lost 6 bases, with 15 bases between them. Here the CDR3 reads CASIRMGDSEAFF. The CDR3 DNA reads TGTGCCAGCATTAGGATGGGGGATTCTGAAGCTTTCTTT.

The chain is built from TRBV9 and TRBJ2-3, with a possible D match to TRBD2 (6 bases). Trimming left V 3 bases short and J 2 bases short, with 7 bases between. This CDR3 region has 13 residues. From germline, CDR1 is SGDLS and CDR2 YYNGEE. CDR3 protein: CASSASATDTQYF. For the CDR3, the DNA is TGTGCCAGCAGCGCTAGCGCCACAGATACGCAGTATTTT.

The rearrangement links TRBV7-3 to TRBJ2-2; D is undetermined. V lost 6 bases, J lost 0 bases, and 8 bases lay in between. The CDR3 is made up of 14 amino acids. Per the germline V gene, CDR1 is SGHTA and CDR2 is FQGTGA. CDR3 region: CASRVQPNTGELFF. The CDR3 DNA reads as TGTGCCAGCAGGGTCCAGCCGAACACCGGGGAGCTGTTTTTT. The full variable domain, with the rest looked up from reference TRBV7-3 and TRBJ2-2, is GAGVSQTPSNKVTEKGKYVELRCDPISGHTALYWYRQSLGQGPEFLIYFQGTGAADDSGLPNDRFFAVRPEGSVSTLKIQRTERGDSAVYLCASRVQPNTGELFFGEGSRLTVL.

This chain joins TRBV2 and TRBJ2-3; D might be TRBD1 (5 bases). The CDR3 has 15 residues. V was clipped by 5 bases and J by 2 bases, with 14 bases between them. Germline V lookup: CDR1 SNHLY, CDR2 FYNNEI. The CDR3 sequence: CASSKPDSLTDTQYF. DNA of the CDR3: TGTGCCAGCAGTAAGCCAGACAGTCTCACAGATACGCAGTATTTT.

This chain links TRBV9 with TRBJ2-7; D could derive from TRBD1 or TRBD2 (5 bases each). Germline CDR1 SGDLS, CDR2 YYNGEE. Trimming pared 4 bases from V and 3 bases from J, leaving 17 bases between. This CDR3 is built from 15 residues. The CDR3 nucleotides are TGTGCCAGCAGCCCCGGGGACGGCGGGCTCTACGAGCAGTACTTC. It translates to CASSPGDGGLYEQYF.

The rearrangement joins TRBV7-9 to TRBJ2-7; tentative D call: TRBD1 (5 bases). V lost 5 bases and J lost 1, with 18 bases in between. This CDR3 is 16 amino acids long. Germline values: CDR1 SEHNR, CDR2 FQNEAQ (reference sequence). The CDR3 nucleotides are TGTGCCAGCAGCCCCCAGGGCACATCGAAGTCCTACGAGCAGTACTTC. The encoded protein is CASSPQGTSKSYEQYF. Looking up the rest from reference TRBV7-9 and TRBJ2-7 gives the full variable domain: DTGVSQNPRHKITKRGQNVTFRCDPISEHNRLYWYRQTLGQGPEFLTYFQNEAQLEKSRLLSDRFSAERPKGSFSTLEIQRTEQGDSAMYLCASSPQGTSKSYEQYFGPGTRLTVT.

This clone turned up a few times. The chain combines TRBV28 with TRBJ2-7; D is unclear. This CDR3 has 12 amino acids. Looked up from germline, CDR1 is MDHEN and CDR2 is SYDVKM. V was cut by 8 bases and J by 2 bases, with 10 bases left in between. The CDR3 loop reads CASRTHTYEQYF. CDR3 coding DNA: TGTGCCAGCCGAACACATACCTACGAGCAGTACTTC. The variable domain in full, with the rest retrieved from reference TRBV28 and TRBJ2-7, is DVKVTQSSRYLVKRTGEKVFLECVQDMDHENMFWYRQDPGLGLRLIYFSYDVKMKEKGDIPEGYSVSREKKERFSLILESASTNQTSMYLCASRTHTYEQYFGPGTRLTVT.

This clone was recorded once. This chain joins TRBV27 and TRBJ2-5; 12 bases are shared with TRBD2. The CDR3 has 16 residues. Germline V gene lookup returns CDR1 MNHEY and CDR2 SMNVEV (reference sequence). V lost 0 bases, J lost 4 bases, and 3 bases stayed unmatched. The CDR3 DNA reads as TGTGCCAGCAGTTTATCGGGGACTAGCGGGTCAGAGACCCAGTACTTC. This gives the protein CASSLSGTSGSETQYF.

The chain has TRBV27 and TRBJ2-7; D possibly corresponds to TRBD2 (5 bases). Trimming left V 3 bases short and J 6 bases short, with 12 bases between. This CDR3 spans 13 amino acids. Germline-derived CDR1 and CDR2 are MNHEY and SMNVEV (reference sequence). The CDR3 spells CASSLGDAGEQYF. The CDR3 coding sequence is TGTGCCAGCAGTTTGGGAGACGCAGGCGAGCAGTACTTC.

The chain joins TRBV6-4 to TRBJ2-3, with D possibly called TRBD1 or TRBD2 (5 bases each). The CDR3 extends over 13 amino acids. Germline V gene sequence: CDR1 MRHNA, CDR2 SNTAGT. V lost 5 bases and J 2 bases, leaving 8 bases between the germline ends. The CDR3 DNA is TGTGCCAGCAGTAGGGACGACACAGATACGCAGTATTTT. Its protein is CASSRDDTDTQYF.

This chain joins TRBV11-3 and TRBJ2-7; D is unclear. There are 9 residues in the CDR3. The germline V gene encodes CDR1 SGHNT and CDR2 YENEEA. Trimming removed 5 bases at V and 12 bases at J, with 8 bases between. As DNA, the CDR3 is TGTGCCAGCAGCAAGGCGGTGTACTTC. This gives the protein CASSKAVYF.

V is TRBV6-5 and J is TRBJ1-2; 8 bases fit TRBD1. Unmatched junction bases numbered 8, after V lost 0 bases and J lost 5 bases. Germline V lookup: CDR1 MNHEY, CDR2 SVGAGI. The CDR3 totals 16 residues. CDR3 coding DNA: TGTGCCAGCAGTTACTCACAGGGGGATCTGTGGTATGGCTACACCTTC. It translates to CASSYSQGDLWYGYTF.

The chain employs TRBV15 and TRBJ2-1; maybe TRBD2 (6 bases). Trimming left V 2 bases short and J 1 base short, with 15 bases between. This CDR3 is 17 amino acids long. Germline V gene data show CDR1 as LNHNV and CDR2 as YYDKDF (reference sequence). The CDR3 DNA sequence: TGTGCCACCAGCAGACCCGGGACTTATAAGTCCTACAATGAGCAGTTCTTC. This translates into CATSRPGTYKSYNEQFF.

V gene TRBV27 combines with J gene TRBJ2-4; no reliable D call. V was pared by 2 bases and J by 0 bases, with 14 bases between. The germline V gene encodes CDR1 MNHEY and CDR2 SMNVEV (reference sequence). The CDR3 has 17 amino acids. The DNA of the CDR3 is TGTGCCAGCAGTTTACGTTCGCGGCCCGAAGCCAAAAACATTCAGTACTTC. Translation gives CASSLRSRPEAKNIQYF.

The chain combines TRBV5-6 with TRBJ1-2; 8 bases line up with TRBD1. Germline assignment: CDR1 SGHDT and CDR2 YYEEEE. V dropped 2 bases and J dropped 7; count of bases not matched to a gene: 7. The CDR3 runs 14 residues. The CDR3 protein is CASSFGQGAGGYTF. For the CDR3, the DNA is TGTGCCAGCAGCTTCGGACAGGGCGCCGGTGGCTACACCTTC.

This chain connects TRBV30 to TRBJ2-1; a weak D match, TRBD2 (7 bases). CDR1 GTSNPN and CDR2 SVGIG come from the germline V gene (reference sequence). The CDR3 consists of 14 residues. V lost 2 bases, J lost 4 bases, and 12 bases lay in between. The CDR3 is CAWSWGGMYNEQFF. The CDR3 coding sequence is TGTGCCTGGAGTTGGGGGGGCATGTACAATGAGCAGTTCTTC.

The chain employs TRBV15 and TRBJ2-7, with 9 bases fitting TRBD1. Germline CDR1 is LNHNV and CDR2 is YYDKDF (reference sequence). J was trimmed by 5 bases and V by 3 bases; bases with no gene match: 11. The CDR3 extends over 16 amino acids. CDR3 coding DNA: TGTGCCACCAGCAGTCCTCCCGGGACAGGGCACCACGAGCAGTACTTC. This codes for CATSSPPGTGHHEQYF.

The V and J genes are TRBV19 and TRBJ1-2; no definite D call. This CDR3 comprises 14 residues. V gave up 3 bases and J gave up 0 bases, with 8 bases separating them. Germline V gives CDR1 LNHDA, CDR2 SQIVND (reference sequence). Here the CDR3 DNA reads TGTGCCAGTAGTATTTCAGCTTCTAACTATGGCTACACCTTC. The encoded protein is CASSISASNYGYTF.

The chain couples TRBV7-2 to TRBJ2-7; 11 bases line up with TRBD2. The CDR3 is 16 amino acids. The germline V gene has CDR1 SGHTA and CDR2 FQGNSA. The ends lost 5 bases at V and 6 bases at J; junction bases unmatched: 12. The CDR3 coding sequence is TGTGCCAGCAGCCCCACTAGCGGGAGAGGATTTGGCGAGCAGTACTTC. Its translation is CASSPTSGRGFGEQYF.

This clone was seen more than once but under ten times. V is TRBV6-5 and J is TRBJ2-7, with D uncertain. V was clipped by 6 bases and J by 3 bases, with 9 bases between them. The CDR3 has 12 amino acids. Germline V gene data show CDR1 as MNHEY and CDR2 as SVGAGI. CDR3 in amino acids: CASRTPFYEQYF. As DNA, the CDR3 is TGTGCCAGCAGGACTCCTTTCTACGAGCAGTACTTC.

The chain uses TRBV4-1 and TRBJ2-7; 8 bases agree with TRBD2. CDR1 and CDR2 (germline): MGHRA, YSYEKL. After removal of 1 base from V and 2 bases from J, the junction contained 4 bases not matched to a gene. This CDR3 is built from 15 residues. CDR3 loop: CASSQGETSAYEQYF. CDR3 bases: TGCGCCAGCAGCCAAGGGGAGACTAGCGCCTACGAGCAGTACTTC.

The chain recombines TRBV4-3 with TRBJ2-1; 7 bases line up with TRBD1. Losses at the gene ends were 5 bases for V and 6 bases for J; bases not matched to a gene: 13. This CDR3 comprises 16 residues. Germline values: CDR1 LGHNA, CDR2 YSLEER. Written as DNA, the CDR3 is TGCGCCAGCAGCATCATACACGGACAGGTGGTCAATGAGCAGTTCTTC. It translates to CASSIIHGQVVNEQFF.

The chain uses TRBV29-1 and TRBJ2-1, with D perhaps TRBD1 or TRBD2 (5 bases each). Deletions cut 7 bases from V and 6 bases from J, with 19 bases between. Per the germline V gene, CDR1 is SQVTM and CDR2 is ANQGSEA. This CDR3 contains 14 residues. Here the CDR3 reads CSALTGRSGNEQFF. The CDR3 nucleotides read TGCAGCGCCCTGACGGGACGGAGTGGCAATGAGCAGTTCTTC.

This clone was detected a few times. This chain links TRBV29-1 with TRBJ1-2, with 8 bases that match TRBD1. Looked up from germline, CDR1 is SQVTM and CDR2 is ANQGSEA. V lost 5 bases, J lost 4 bases, and 9 bases stayed unmatched. This CDR3 is built from 14 residues. DNA for the CDR3: TGCAGCGTTAAGACAGGGGCCACGGGCTATGGCTACACCTTC. Encoded protein: CSVKTGATGYGYTF.

The chain employs TRBV7-9 and TRBJ2-1, with D tentatively TRBD2 (5 bases). The germline V gene has CDR1 SEHNR and CDR2 FQNEAQ (reference sequence). V lost 5 bases, J lost 7 bases, and 12 bases lay in between. The CDR3 is 13 residues long. The DNA for the CDR3 is TGTGCCAGCAGCATAATTACTAGAAATGAGCAGTTCTTC. Its translation is CASSIITRNEQFF.

V gene TRBV5-4 combines with J gene TRBJ1-1; D gene uncertain. Germline V gene data show CDR1 as SGHNT and CDR2 as YYREEE (reference sequence). Deletions cut 2 bases from V and 0 bases from J, with 5 bases between. This CDR3 contains 13 residues. The CDR3 is CASSLNLNTEAFF. For the CDR3, the DNA is TGTGCCAGCAGCTTAAATTTGAACACTGAAGCTTTCTTT.